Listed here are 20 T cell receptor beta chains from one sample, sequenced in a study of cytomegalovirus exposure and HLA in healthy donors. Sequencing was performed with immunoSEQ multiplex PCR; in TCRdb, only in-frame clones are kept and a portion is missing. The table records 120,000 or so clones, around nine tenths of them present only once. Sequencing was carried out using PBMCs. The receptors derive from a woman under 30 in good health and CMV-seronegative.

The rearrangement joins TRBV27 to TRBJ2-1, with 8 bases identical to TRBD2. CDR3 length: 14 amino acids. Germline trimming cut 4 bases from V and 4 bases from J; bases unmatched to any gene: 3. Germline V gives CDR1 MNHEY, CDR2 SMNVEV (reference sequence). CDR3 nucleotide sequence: TGTGCCAGCAGTTCTGGCGGGAGGTACAATGAGCAGTTCTTC. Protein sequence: CASSSGGRYNEQFF.

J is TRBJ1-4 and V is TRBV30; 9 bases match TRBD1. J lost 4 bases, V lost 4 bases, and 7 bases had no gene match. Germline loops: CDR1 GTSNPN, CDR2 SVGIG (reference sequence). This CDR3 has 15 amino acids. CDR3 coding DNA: TGTGCCTGGAATCCGGGACAGGGCATTAATGAAAAACTGTTTTTT. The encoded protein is CAWNPGQGINEKLFF.

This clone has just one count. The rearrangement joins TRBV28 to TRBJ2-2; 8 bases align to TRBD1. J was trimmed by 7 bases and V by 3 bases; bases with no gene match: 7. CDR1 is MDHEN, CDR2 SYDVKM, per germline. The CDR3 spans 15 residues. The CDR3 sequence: CASSLDRVGSGELFF. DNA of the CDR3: TGTGCCAGCAGTTTGGACAGGGTAGGAAGCGGGGAGCTGTTTTTT.

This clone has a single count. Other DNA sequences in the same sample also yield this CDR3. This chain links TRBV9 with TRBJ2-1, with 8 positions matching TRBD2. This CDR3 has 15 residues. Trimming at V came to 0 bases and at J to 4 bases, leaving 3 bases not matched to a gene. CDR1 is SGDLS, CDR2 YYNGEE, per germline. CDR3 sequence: CASSVVAGSYNEQFF. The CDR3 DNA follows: TGTGCCAGCAGCGTAGTAGCGGGATCTTACAATGAGCAGTTCTTC.

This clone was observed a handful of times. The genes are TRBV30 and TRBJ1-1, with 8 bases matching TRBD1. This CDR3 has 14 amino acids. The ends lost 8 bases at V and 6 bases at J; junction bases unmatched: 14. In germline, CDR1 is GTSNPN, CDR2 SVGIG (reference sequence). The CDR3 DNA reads TGTGCCGCATCAGGGGGCGCGTTTGTTGCTGAAGCTTTCTTT. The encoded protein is CAASGGAFVAEAFF.

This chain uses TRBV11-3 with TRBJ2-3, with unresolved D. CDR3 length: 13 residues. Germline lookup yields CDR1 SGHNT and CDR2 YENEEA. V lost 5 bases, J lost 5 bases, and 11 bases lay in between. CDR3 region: CASSNPGGDTQYF. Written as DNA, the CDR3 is TGTGCCAGCAGCAATCCGGGTGGAGATACGCAGTATTTT.

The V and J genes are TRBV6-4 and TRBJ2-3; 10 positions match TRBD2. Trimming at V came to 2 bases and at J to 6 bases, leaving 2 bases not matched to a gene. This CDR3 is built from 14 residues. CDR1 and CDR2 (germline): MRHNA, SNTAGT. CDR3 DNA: TGTGCCAGCAGTGACAGCGGGGGGGTGGATACGCAGTATTTT. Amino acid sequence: CASSDSGGVDTQYF.

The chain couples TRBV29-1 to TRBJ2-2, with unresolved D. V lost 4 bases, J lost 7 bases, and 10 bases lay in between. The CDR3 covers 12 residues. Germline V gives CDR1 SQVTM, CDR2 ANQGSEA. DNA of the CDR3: TGCAGCGTTGTCTCACCCGGCGGGGAGCTGTTTTTT. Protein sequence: CSVVSPGGELFF.

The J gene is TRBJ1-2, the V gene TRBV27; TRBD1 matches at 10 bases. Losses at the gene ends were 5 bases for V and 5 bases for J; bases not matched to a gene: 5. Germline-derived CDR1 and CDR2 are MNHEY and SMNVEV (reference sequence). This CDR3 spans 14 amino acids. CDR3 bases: TGTGCCAGCAGTCAAGACAGGGGGCAATATGGCTACACCTTC. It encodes CASSQDRGQYGYTF.

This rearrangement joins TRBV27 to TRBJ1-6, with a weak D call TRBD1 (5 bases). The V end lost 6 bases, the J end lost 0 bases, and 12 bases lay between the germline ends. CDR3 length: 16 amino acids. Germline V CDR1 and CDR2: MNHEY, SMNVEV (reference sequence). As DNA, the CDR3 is TGTGCCAGCAGGGGCGGGGGGACCTCCTATAATTCACCCCTCCACTTT. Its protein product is CASRGGGTSYNSPLHF.

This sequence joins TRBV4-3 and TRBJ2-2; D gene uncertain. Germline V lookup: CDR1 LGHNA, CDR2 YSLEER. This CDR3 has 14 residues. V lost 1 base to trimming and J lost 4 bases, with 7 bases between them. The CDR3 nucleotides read TGCGCCAGCAGCCAAGTAGATAGCACCGGGGAGCTGTTTTTT. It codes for CASSQVDSTGELFF.

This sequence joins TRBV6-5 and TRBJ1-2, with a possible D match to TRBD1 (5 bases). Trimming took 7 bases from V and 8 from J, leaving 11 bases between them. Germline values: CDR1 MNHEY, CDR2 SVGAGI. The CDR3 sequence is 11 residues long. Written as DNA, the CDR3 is TGTGCCAGCACCCGGGGGGTAGGCTACACCTTC. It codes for CASTRGVGYTF.

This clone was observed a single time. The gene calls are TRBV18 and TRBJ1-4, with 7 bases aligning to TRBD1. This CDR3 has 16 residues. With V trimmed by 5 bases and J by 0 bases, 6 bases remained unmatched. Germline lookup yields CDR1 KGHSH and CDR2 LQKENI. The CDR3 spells CASSTGQLATNEKLFF. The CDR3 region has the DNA TGTGCCAGCTCAACGGGACAGCTTGCAACTAATGAAAAACTGTTTTTT.

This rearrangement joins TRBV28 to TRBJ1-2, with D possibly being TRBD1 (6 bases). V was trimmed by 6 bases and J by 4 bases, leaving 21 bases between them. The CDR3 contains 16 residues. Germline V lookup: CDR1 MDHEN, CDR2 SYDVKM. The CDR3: CASRRDTGKGFYGYTF. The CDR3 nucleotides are TGTGCCAGCAGACGGGACACAGGGAAGGGCTTCTATGGCTACACCTTC.

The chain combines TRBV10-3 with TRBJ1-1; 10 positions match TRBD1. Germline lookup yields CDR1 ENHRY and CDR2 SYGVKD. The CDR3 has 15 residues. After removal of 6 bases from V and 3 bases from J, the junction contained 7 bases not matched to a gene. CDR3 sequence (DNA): TGTGCCATCAGCCGGACAGGGGGTACGGACACTGAAGCTTTCTTT. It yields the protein CAISRTGGTDTEAFF.

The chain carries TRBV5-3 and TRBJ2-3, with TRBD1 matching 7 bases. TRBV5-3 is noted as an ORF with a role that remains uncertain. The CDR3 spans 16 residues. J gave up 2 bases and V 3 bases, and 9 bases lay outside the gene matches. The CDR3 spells CARSSRQGGITDTQYF. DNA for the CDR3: TGTGCCAGAAGCTCCCGACAGGGCGGAATCACAGATACGCAGTATTTT.

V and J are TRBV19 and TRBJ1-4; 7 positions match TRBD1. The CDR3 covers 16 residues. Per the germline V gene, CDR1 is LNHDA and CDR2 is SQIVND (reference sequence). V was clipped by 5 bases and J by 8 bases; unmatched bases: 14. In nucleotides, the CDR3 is TGTGCCAGTAGTCGTACCAGGGACAGAGGAGAGGAAAAACTGTTTTTT. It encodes CASSRTRDRGEEKLFF.

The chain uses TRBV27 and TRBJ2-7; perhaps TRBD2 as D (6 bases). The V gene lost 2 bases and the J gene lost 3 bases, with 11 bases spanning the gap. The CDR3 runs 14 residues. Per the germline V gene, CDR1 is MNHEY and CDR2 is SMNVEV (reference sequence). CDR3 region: CASSLTGEGYEQYF. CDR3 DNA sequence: TGTGCCAGCAGTTTAACGGGAGAGGGCTACGAGCAGTACTTC.

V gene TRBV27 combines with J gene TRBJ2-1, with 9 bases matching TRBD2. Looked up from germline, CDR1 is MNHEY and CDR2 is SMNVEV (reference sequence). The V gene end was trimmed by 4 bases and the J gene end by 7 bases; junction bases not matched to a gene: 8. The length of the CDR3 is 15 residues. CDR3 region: CASSWGSGRRNEQFF. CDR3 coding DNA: TGTGCCAGCAGTTGGGGTAGCGGGAGACGAAATGAGCAGTTCTTC.

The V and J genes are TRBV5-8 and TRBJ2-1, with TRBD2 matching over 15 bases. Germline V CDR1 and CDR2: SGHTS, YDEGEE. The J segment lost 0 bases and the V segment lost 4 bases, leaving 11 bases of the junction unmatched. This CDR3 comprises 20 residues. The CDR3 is CASSAKPGLAGGHSYNEQFF. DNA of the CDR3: TGTGCCAGCAGCGCCAAACCGGGACTAGCGGGAGGCCACTCCTACAATGAGCAGTTCTTC.